These T cell receptor beta chains were read from a single sample in a study of T-cell reconstitution after alpha-beta-depleted transplantation in children. TCRdb re-called the PCR reads through MiXCR, storing one row per CDR3 protein. The repertoire has around 420,000 distinct CDR3 sequences, roughly 15% of them found once; the top ten carry around 28%. Source: PBMCs, mostly from graft donor cells, taken 360 days after TCRalphabeta/CD19-depleted stem cell transplant. The receptors derive from a boy less than two years old who had a stem cell transplant for Wiskott-Aldrich syndrome, so the T cells may come from the graft donor. The CDR3 runs from the conserved cysteine through the conserved F or W. The D gene is left open where the match is weak. Not every row has a clone size; where given, it reads once, few, many or a size class.

D gene | J gene | V gene | clone size | CDR3 length | CDR3 protein | CDR3 DNA
TRBD2 | TRBJ2-5 | TRBV5-1 | NA | 15 | CASSLGPAGVETQYF | TGCGCCAGCAGCCTGGGACCAGCGGGGGTGGAGACCCAGTACTTC
TRBD1 | TRBJ1-5 | TRBV13 | NA | 14 | CASSLYRGHQPQHF | TGTGCCAGCAGCCTTTACAGGGGACATCAGCCCCAGCATTTT
NA | TRBJ2-7 | TRBV12-3/TRBV12-4 | few | 14 | CASSFMRETSEQYF | TGTGCCAGCAGTTTTATGAGGGAGACTAGCGAGCAGTACTTC
NA | TRBJ2-6 | TRBV7-6 | NA | 16 | CASSPQGGSGANVLTF | TGTGCCAGCAGCCCTCAGGGCGGGTCTGGGGCCAACGTCCTGACTTTC
NA | TRBJ2-1 | TRBV4-1 | NA | 14 | CASRSIQSGNEQFF | TGCGCCAGCAGATCGATCCAGTCGGGCAATGAGCAGTTCTTC
TRBD2 | TRBJ2-2 | TRBV5-1 | few | 13 | CASTLAGPGELFF | TGCGCCAGCACACTAGCGGGGCCCGGGGAGCTGTTTTTT
NA | TRBJ2-7 | TRBV5-1 | NA | 13 | CASSLEWVDEQYF | TGCGCCAGCAGCTTGGAGTGGGTGGACGAGCAGTACTTC
NA | TRBJ2-1 | TRBV4-3 | few | 18 | CASSQEVRLSVPNNEQFF | TGCGCCAGCAGCCAAGAAGTGAGGCTTAGCGTCCCAAACAATGAGCAGTTCTTC
TRBD1 | TRBJ2-7 | TRBV28 | NA | 15 | CASSPPRAGGHEQYF | TGTGCCAGCAGTCCACCCCGGGCAGGGGGCCACGAGCAGTACTTC
TRBD2 | TRBJ2-5 | TRBV20-1 | NA | 15 | CSARDTGTSGETQYF | TGCAGTGCTAGAGATACCGGGACTAGCGGAGAGACCCAGTACTTC
TRBD2 | TRBJ2-2 | TRBV6-5 | NA | 16 | CVSSYSRGVNTGELFF | TGTGTCAGCAGTTACTCTCGGGGGGTGAACACCGGGGAGCTGTTTTTT
NA | TRBJ1-2 | TRBV5-1 | NA | 13 | CASSPTENYGYTF | TGCGCCAGCAGCCCGACGGAGAACTATGGCTACACCTTC
NA | TRBJ2-1 | TRBV10-3 | NA | 13 | CAISVSNYNEQFF | TGTGCCATCAGTGTTAGTAACTACAATGAGCAGTTCTTC
NA | TRBJ2-1 | TRBV11-2 | few | 16 | CASSPGVVGRGVGQFF | TGTGCCAGCAGCCCAGGGGTTGTGGGGCGTGGTGTTGGGCAGTTCTTC
TRBD1 | TRBJ1-2 | TRBV12-3/TRBV12-4 | few | 14 | CASSLHRDRDGYTF | TGTGCCAGCAGTTTACACCGGGACAGGGATGGCTACACCTTC
NA | TRBJ2-2 | TRBV2 | NA | 15 | CASAVGGLATGELFF | TGTGCCAGCGCTGTTGGGGGGTTGGCCACCGGGGAGCTGTTTTTT
TRBD2 | TRBJ2-2 | TRBV27 | few | 17 | CASSFPSGRANTGELFF | TGTGCCAGCAGTTTCCCTAGCGGGAGGGCCAATACCGGGGAGCTGTTTTTT
NA | TRBJ2-2 | TRBV7-2 | NA | 13 | CASRPTSPGELFF | TGTGCCAGCAGACCTACTAGCCCCGGGGAGCTGTTTTTT
TRBD2 | TRBJ2-1 | TRBV12-3/TRBV12-4 | few | 15 | CASSSRLAGANEQFF | TGTGCCAGCAGTTCCCGACTAGCGGGAGCGAATGAGCAGTTCTTC
NA | TRBJ1-3 | TRBV18 | many | 14 | CASSPGGGTDTIYF | TGTGCCAGCTCACCCGGTGGAGGGACGGACACCATATATTTT
TRBD2 | TRBJ2-3 | TRBV20-1 | NA | 15 | CSATPGGVYTDTQYF | TGCAGTGCTACCCCCGGGGGGGTCTACACAGATACGCAGTATTTT
TRBD1 | TRBJ2-7 | TRBV5-6 | NA | 14 | CASSFPTGDYEQYF | TGTGCCAGCAGCTTCCCGACAGGGGATTACGAGCAGTACTTC
NA | TRBJ2-7 | TRBV7-8 | NA | 15 | CASSLALTGIGEQYF | TGTGCCAGCAGCTTAGCGCTTACAGGAATAGGCGAGCAGTACTTC
TRBD2 | TRBJ2-7 | TRBV27 | once | 16 | CASSLYIPGLASEQYF | TGTGCCAGCAGTTTATACATACCGGGACTAGCAAGCGAGCAGTACTTC
NA | TRBJ2-1 | TRBV24-1 | few | 11 | CATSDFSEQFF | TGTGCCACCAGTGATTTCAGTGAGCAGTTCTTC
TRBD1 | TRBJ2-7 | TRBV5-1 | few | 15 | CASSLQGQGGDEQYF | TGCGCCAGCAGCTTGCAAGGACAGGGCGGGGACGAGCAGTACTTC
NA | TRBJ2-7 | TRBV14 | few | 13 | CASSQRGRYEQYF | TGTGCCAGCAGCCAACGGGGGCGGTACGAGCAGTACTTC
TRBD2 | TRBJ2-1 | TRBV6-1 | NA | 13 | CASTEREGNEQFF | TGTGCCAGCACCGAAAGGGAGGGCAATGAGCAGTTCTTC
NA | TRBJ2-2 | TRBV4-1 | NA | 13 | CASSQAVTGELFF | TGCGCCAGCAGCCAAGCCGTAACCGGGGAGCTGTTTTTT
TRBD1 | TRBJ1-1 | TRBV20-1 | few | 11 | CSAKGANAAFF | TGCAGTGCTAAGGGGGCGAACGCAGCTTTCTTT
NA | TRBJ2-2 | TRBV11-2 | NA | 15 | CASSFLGGRTGELFF | TGTGCCAGCAGCTTTTTGGGGGGCCGCACCGGGGAGCTGTTTTTT
NA | TRBJ2-5 | TRBV4-1 | few | 14 | CASSPKIGRETQYF | TGCGCCAGCAGCCCCAAGATTGGGAGGGAGACCCAGTACTTC
TRBD2 | TRBJ2-1 | TRBV4-2 | NA | 15 | CASSPTSNPYNEQFF | TGTGCCAGCAGCCCGACTAGCAACCCCTACAATGAGCAGTTCTTC
NA | TRBJ2-5 | TRBV24-1 | few | 13 | CATSGLDRETQYF | TGTGCCACCAGTGGGTTGGACAGAGAGACCCAGTACTTC
NA | TRBJ2-4 | TRBV6-1 | NA | 19 | CASSEPGPGSLLAKNIQYF | TGTGCCAGCAGTGAACCGGGACCGGGATCACTACTAGCCAAAAACATTCAGTACTTC
NA | TRBJ2-3 | TRBV5-1 | NA | 14 | CASSLNPLTDTQYF | TGCGCCAGCAGCTTGAATCCGCTCACAGATACGCAGTATTTT
NA | TRBJ1-1 | TRBV5-1 | NA | 17 | CASSFVSTAELNTEAFF | TGCGCCAGCAGCTTCGTGTCGACAGCCGAGTTGAACACTGAAGCTTTCTTT
NA | TRBJ2-3 | TRBV7-2 | NA | 13 | CASSPRDTDTQYF | TGTGCCAGCAGCCCCAGGGACACAGATACGCAGTATTTT
NA | TRBJ2-5 | TRBV7-2 | few | 12 | CASSLVGKTQYF | TGTGCCAGCAGCTTGGTCGGGAAGACCCAGTACTTC
NA | TRBJ1-4 | TRBV12-3/TRBV12-4 | NA | 15 | CASSLGDRRNEKLFF | TGTGCCAGCAGTCTGGGAGACAGGCGTAATGAAAAACTGTTTTTT
NA | TRBJ2-7 | TRBV20-1 | NA | 13 | CSAREQPLYEQYF | TGCAGTGCTAGAGAACAGCCCCTCTACGAGCAGTACTTC